This T cell receptor (beta chain) comes out of a study of T cell responses to AZD1222 COVID-19 vaccine. The repertoire was sequenced with immunoSEQ multiplex PCR; TCRdb's copy has only in-frame clones and lacks some. This sample carries just over 150,000 clones, 75% to 90% of them seen once, and the ten largest clones take about 9%. Trimming shortened V by 2 bases and J by 4 bases, and 2 bases separated the two germline ends. The CDR3 length is 11 residues. CDR1 is SGHRS and CDR2 is YFSETQ in the germline V gene. Sequencing used peripheral blood, obtained 28 days after the second AZD1222 dose. This clonotype was sampled from an adult who received the AZD1222 COVID-19 vaccine. The chain combines TRBV5-1 with TRBJ2-3; D is ambiguous. CDR3: CASSFADTQYF. CDR3 in DNA: TGCGCCAGCAGCTTCGCAGATACGCAGTATTTT.